These 17 T cell receptor beta chains share one sample of origin, sequenced in a study of T cell responses to AZD1222 COVID-19 vaccine. Clones were read by immunoSEQ multiplex PCR, and TCRdb kept only the in-frame ones, dropping some. Of around 73,000 clones listed, about 91% were seen once; the top ten hold around 9.3%. This specimen consisted of peripheral blood, obtained 28 days after the second AZD1222 dose. The receptors derive from an adult who received the AZD1222 COVID-19 vaccine.

V and J are TRBV9 and TRBJ2-1; D uncertain. Germline V CDR1 and CDR2: SGDLS, YYNGEE. V was pared by 0 bases and J by 4 bases, with 8 bases between. The CDR3 is made up of 14 amino acids. The CDR3 region has the DNA TGTGCCAGCAGCGTAGAAGTTCGATACAATGAGCAGTTCTTC. Protein sequence: CASSVEVRYNEQFF.

The rearrangement links TRBV6-1 to TRBJ1-5, with D possibly matching TRBD1 (6 bases). The germline gives CDR1 MNHNS, CDR2 SASEGT. This CDR3 is built from 15 residues. The ends were cut back, 0 bases at V and 7 bases at J, with 13 bases in the middle. CDR3 in amino acids: CASSEAGGAGQPQHF. For the CDR3, the DNA is TGTGCCAGCAGTGAAGCGGGGGGGGCCGGCCAGCCCCAGCATTTT.

V is TRBV18 and J is TRBJ1-4; no clear D gene. V was clipped by 4 bases and J by 4 bases, with 16 bases between them. CDR1 is KGHSH, CDR2 LQKENI, per germline. The CDR3 length is 16 residues. In DNA form, the CDR3 reads TGTGCCAGCTCACTGAATCCAGCTCGCCGTAATGAAAAACTGTTTTTT. It specifies CASSLNPARRNEKLFF. Looking up the rest from reference TRBV18 and TRBJ1-4 gives the full variable domain: NAGVMQNPRHLVRRRGQEARLRCSPMKGHSHVYWYRQLPEEGLKFMVYLQKENIIDESGMPKERFSAEFPKEGPSILRIQQVVRGDSAAYFCASSLNPARRNEKLFFGSGTQLSVL.

The chain carries TRBV6-6 and TRBJ1-1; tentatively, D is TRBD1 (5 bases). The germline gives CDR1 MNHNY, CDR2 SVGAGI (reference sequence). Trimming left V 4 bases short and J 4 bases short, with 7 bases between. The CDR3 spans 12 residues. The CDR3 nucleotides read TGTGCCAGCAGTTTCGGGACCACTGAAGCTTTCTTT. It codes for CASSFGTTEAFF.

The chain is built from TRBV12-3 or TRBV12-4 and TRBJ1-5; TRBD1 aligns across 8 bases. The CDR3 runs to 13 residues. J lost 4 bases, V lost 6 bases, and 2 bases had no gene match. The CDR3 nucleotides read TGTGCCAGCAGCCACAGGGGGAATCAGCCCCAGCATTTT. Translated: CASSHRGNQPQHF.

This chain uses TRBV24-1 with TRBJ2-5; TRBD2 might be the D (6 bases). Per germline, CDR1 KGHDR and CDR2 SFDVKD. The CDR3 is 13 residues long. V lost 4 bases to trimming and J lost 6 bases, with 11 bases between them. This CDR3 reads CATSEGGFKTQYF. The CDR3 coding sequence is TGTGCCACCAGTGAGGGGGGTTTTAAGACCCAGTACTTC.

V and J are TRBV20-1 and TRBJ2-1; D call uncertain. Germline V gene sequence: CDR1 DFQATT, CDR2 SNEGSKA (reference sequence). This CDR3 is built from 11 residues. The germline V and J ends were trimmed by 3 bases and 15 bases, with 15 bases remaining between them. CDR3 in amino acids: CSASDGFGPFF. CDR3 bases: TGCAGTGCTAGTGACGGATTTGGTCCGTTCTTC.

The rearrangement joins TRBV24-1 to TRBJ2-1, with 8 bases lining up with TRBD1. Germline CDR1 KGHDR, CDR2 SFDVKD. This CDR3 comprises 17 residues. Trimming cost V 5 bases and J 5 bases; bases outside gene matches: 13. This CDR3 is CATSVDRGPPRDNEQFF. For the CDR3, the DNA is TGTGCCACCAGTGTTGACAGGGGACCCCCTCGGGACAATGAGCAGTTCTTC.

The sample holds one count of this clone. The V gene is TRBV30, the J gene TRBJ1-1; perhaps TRBD1 as D (5 bases). CDR1 and CDR2 (germline): GTSNPN, SVGIG (reference sequence). V lost 5 bases to trimming and J lost 5 bases, with 18 bases between them. There are 14 residues in the CDR3. The DNA of the CDR3 is TGTGCCTGGGCAATGGAGGGGACGGGGACTGAAGCTTTCTTT. Its translation: CAWAMEGTGTEAFF.

The rearrangement links TRBV19 to TRBJ2-7; D is uncertain. Germline CDR1 and CDR2: LNHDA and SQIVND (reference sequence). Trimming shortened V by 3 bases and J by 4 bases, and 10 bases separated the two germline ends. The CDR3 has 13 residues. Here the CDR3 DNA reads TGTGCCAGTAGTATCATACCTGGGTACGAGCAGTACTTC. This codes for CASSIIPGYEQYF.

This chain joins TRBV2 and TRBJ1-5, with 7 bases matching TRBD1. Germline V CDR1 and CDR2: SNHLY, FYNNEI. The junction had 3 bases not matched to a gene; V was cut back by 3 bases and J by 1 base. The CDR3 is made up of 15 amino acids. CDR3 protein: CASSEGGQSNQPQHF. The CDR3 nucleotides are TGTGCCAGCAGTGAGGGGGGACAGAGCAATCAGCCCCAGCATTTT.

This chain joins TRBV7-6 and TRBJ1-3; TRBD1 aligns across 7 bases. V trimming: 5 bases; J trimming: 0 bases; junction bases outside the gene matches: 7. CDR1 is SGHVS, CDR2 FNYEAQ, per germline. This CDR3 spans 16 amino acids. The DNA for the CDR3 is TGTGCCAGCAGCGTTGGACAGGCGTCCTCTGGAAACACCATATATTTT. This encodes CASSVGQASSGNTIYF.

This clone appeared a few times. The V and J genes are TRBV7-8 and TRBJ2-7; tentatively, D is TRBD1 (5 bases). The germline CDR1 and CDR2 sequences are SGHVS and FQNEAQ. The CDR3 length is 11 residues. V shed 5 bases and J shed 9 bases, with 11 bases lying between them. CDR3 nucleotides: TGTGCCAGCAGCCAAGGACAAGGGCAGTACTTC. Translating it yields CASSQGQGQYF.

The V gene is TRBV5-1, the J gene TRBJ1-1, with D tentatively TRBD1 (5 bases). The CDR3 loop spans 16 amino acids. Trimming took 4 bases from V and 0 from J, leaving 16 bases between them. Germline values: CDR1 SGHRS, CDR2 YFSETQ. CDR3 nucleotides: TGCGCCAGCAGCCTCTCGGGGCGACCGGTGAACACTGAAGCTTTCTTT. Translation: CASSLSGRPVNTEAFF.

This clone was counted once. The gene calls are TRBV19 and TRBJ2-1; 8 bases map to TRBD2. The germline CDR1 and CDR2 sequences are LNHDA and SQIVND (reference sequence). V lost 6 bases and J lost 0; bases outside the gene matches: 10. The CDR3 covers 17 residues. CDR3 loop: CASSPPLLAASYNEQFF. CDR3 bases: TGTGCCAGTAGCCCCCCCTTACTAGCGGCCTCCTACAATGAGCAGTTCTTC.

The chain is built from TRBV7-6 and TRBJ2-7; D is tentatively TRBD1 or TRBD2 (6 bases each). This CDR3 comprises 14 residues. V was trimmed by 2 bases and J by 6 bases, leaving 14 bases between them. Germline values: CDR1 SGHVS, CDR2 FNYEAQ. The CDR3 spells CASSLLAGGLEQYV. CDR3 bases: TGTGCCAGCAGCTTATTAGCTGGGGGGCTCGAGCAGTACGTC.

This clone has just one count. CDR3 sequence (DNA): TGTGCCAGCAGGGGTATGGGAACTGGGGCCAACGTCCTGACTTTC. It translates to CASRGMGTGANVLTF. The V gene is TRBV28, the J gene TRBJ2-6, with D uncertain. Looked up from germline, CDR1 is MDHEN and CDR2 is SYDVKM. Trimming took 6 bases from V and 2 from J, leaving 11 bases between them. CDR3 length: 15 amino acids. Full variable domain (rest looked up from reference TRBV28 and TRBJ2-6): DVKVTQSSRYLVKRTGEKVFLECVQDMDHENMFWYRQDPGLGLRLIYFSYDVKMKEKGDIPEGYSVSREKKERFSLILESASTNQTSMYLCASRGMGTGANVLTFGAGSRLTVL.